The entry below gives a single T cell receptor beta chain sequence along with its context. V was shortened by 6 bases and J by 0 bases, with 13 bases between the two germline ends. The CDR3 runs 15 residues. The germline V gene has CDR1 LNHDA and CDR2 SQIVND (reference sequence). The data belong to a study of cytomegalovirus exposure and HLA in healthy donors. Using immunoSEQ multiplex PCR, the repertoire was profiled, and TCRdb retains in-frame clones only, with some absent. The sample lists about 79,000 clones, roughly 93% occurring once. The V call is TRBV19, the J call TRBJ2-3, with D maybe TRBD1 (6 bases). The clonotype originates from a woman in her 30s in good health and CMV-seronegative. The sample comprised PBMCs. CDR3 in amino acids: CASRDSSRSTDTQYF. For the CDR3, the DNA is TGTGCCAGTAGGGACAGCTCTCGTAGCACAGATACGCAGTATTTT.